These 15 T cell receptor beta chains came from one sample sequenced in a study of blood T cell repertoires in COVID-19. Profiled with immunoSEQ multiplex PCR; TCRdb holds only in-frame clones, not every one. The data show about 240,000 clones, 82% seen once. The material sequenced was peripheral blood. These receptors all come from a woman aged 60-75 years with active or convalescent COVID-19.

The gene calls are TRBV19 and TRBJ1-1; D possibly corresponds to TRBD1 (5 bases). The CDR3 consists of 16 residues. V dropped 3 bases and J dropped 3 bases, with 17 bases sitting between them. Looked up from germline, CDR1 is LNHDA and CDR2 is SQIVND (reference sequence). The CDR3 region is CASSMDSLDTYTEAFF. For the CDR3, the DNA is TGTGCCAGTAGTATGGATTCGCTGGACACCTACACTGAAGCTTTCTTT.

The rearrangement links TRBV29-1 to TRBJ1-5; maybe TRBD1 (6 bases). Trimming stripped 7 bases from V and 6 bases from J, with 16 bases between. The V gene's germline CDR1 is SQVTM and CDR2 ANQGSEA. The CDR3 is made up of 13 amino acids. CDR3 loop: CSAGGGASQPQHF. The CDR3 region has the DNA TGCAGCGCTGGAGGGGGGGCGAGTCAGCCCCAGCATTTT. Variable domain in full (rest from reference TRBV29-1 and TRBJ1-5): SAVISQKPSRDICQRGTSLTIQCQVDSQVTMMFWYRQQPGQSLTLIATANQGSEATYESGFVIDKFPISRPNLTFSTLTVSNMSPEDSSIYLCSAGGGASQPQHFGDGTRLSIL.

V is TRBV7-2 and J is TRBJ2-7; 8 positions agree with TRBD2. CDR1 is SGHTA and CDR2 is FQGNSA in the germline V gene. The CDR3 totals 15 residues. Trimming at V came to 5 bases and at J to 2 bases, leaving 8 bases not matched to a gene. CDR3 bases: TGTGCCAGCAGCGCCGGGGGGGCCGGGACCTACGAGCAGTACTTC. Protein sequence: CASSAGGAGTYEQYF.

This clone was recorded a few times. The chain couples TRBV2 to TRBJ2-1; D unresolved. Trimming cost V 8 bases and J 0 bases, with 8 bases left between them. The CDR3 loop spans 13 amino acids. Germline CDR1 is SNHLY and CDR2 is FYNNEI. The CDR3 sequence: CASGSSSYNEQFF. The CDR3, as DNA: TGTGCCAGCGGGTCTAGCTCCTACAATGAGCAGTTCTTC.

A word on this clone: The identical CDR3 is also encoded by other nucleotide sequences in the sample. Here the CDR3 reads CASSEPGTGGGYEQYF. CDR3 nucleotides: TGTGCCAGCAGTGAACCCGGGACAGGGGGCGGTTACGAGCAGTACTTC. This rearrangement joins TRBV6-1 to TRBJ2-7, with 12 bases identical to TRBD1. The CDR3 is made up of 16 amino acids. The germline gives CDR1 MNHNS, CDR2 SASEGT. V lost 2 bases, J lost 4 bases, and 6 bases stayed unmatched.

This clone appeared once. V gene TRBV4-2 combines with J gene TRBJ2-7; D unclear. Germline-derived CDR1 and CDR2 are LGHNA and YNFKEQ. The CDR3 is 15 residues long. Trimming stripped 0 bases from V and 0 bases from J, with 9 bases between. CDR3 DNA sequence: TGTGCCAGCAGCCAAGAGACACGAACCTCCTACGAGCAGTACTTC. It codes for CASSQETRTSYEQYF.

The table lists this clone with a few counts. The rearrangement uses TRBV27 and TRBJ1-2; D ambiguous. Germline CDR1 and CDR2: MNHEY and SMNVEV (reference sequence). This CDR3 contains 14 residues. V gave up 6 bases and J gave up 7 bases, with 18 bases separating them. CDR3 coding DNA: TGTGCCAGCAGCCTAGACCCCGGCCGTTCTGGCTACACCTTC. It codes for CASSLDPGRSGYTF.

The CDR3 DNA follows: TGTGCCAGCAGCCCCAGATCCCGGGGGACAGATACGCAGTATTTT. Protein product: CASSPRSRGTDTQYF. V and J are TRBV7-8 and TRBJ2-3; weak D call: TRBD2 (6 bases). V was shortened by 5 bases and J by 3 bases, with 15 bases between the two germline ends. The CDR3 contains 15 residues. Germline CDR1 SGHVS, CDR2 FQNEAQ.

Worth noting for this clone: The same CDR3 is also encoded by other DNA sequences in this sample. The V call is TRBV9, the J call TRBJ1-1, with no clear D. Germline V gene lookup returns CDR1 SGDLS and CDR2 YYNGEE. This CDR3 contains 13 residues. V shed 0 bases and J shed 2 bases, with 5 bases lying between them. The CDR3 here is CASSVAGNTEAFF. The DNA for the CDR3 is TGTGCCAGCAGCGTAGCAGGCAACACTGAAGCTTTCTTT.

The V call is TRBV7-9, the J call TRBJ1-1; 11 bases line up with TRBD1. This CDR3 comprises 18 residues. V shed 6 bases and J 0 bases; nucleotides not matched to a gene: 12. In germline, CDR1 is SEHNR, CDR2 FQNEAQ (reference sequence). The CDR3 sequence: CASRMSGTGGFMNTEAFF. Here the CDR3 DNA reads TGTGCCAGCAGAATGTCCGGGACAGGGGGATTCATGAACACTGAAGCTTTCTTT.

The V call is TRBV7-2, the J call TRBJ1-2, with TRBD1 matching 7 bases. The CDR3 runs to 15 residues. Per germline, CDR1 SGHTA and CDR2 FQGNSA. V shed 4 bases, J shed 4 bases, and the junction held 9 bases outside the gene matches. CDR3 coding DNA: TGTGCCAGCAGCTCAGCGGCGGGACAGACCTATGGCTACACCTTC. Translated: CASSSAAGQTYGYTF.

The rearrangement uses TRBV5-1 and TRBJ2-1, with a possible D match to TRBD2 (5 bases). V was cut by 0 bases and J by 10 bases, with 20 bases left in between. The V gene's germline CDR1 is SGHRS and CDR2 YFSETQ. The length of the CDR3 is 16 residues. In DNA form, the CDR3 reads TGCGCCAGCAGCTTGGCCGCAGACGGGGAAGGGAGCGAGCAGTTCTTC. Encoded protein: CASSLAADGEGSEQFF.

A single count supports this clone. This rearrangement joins TRBV19 to TRBJ2-7; TRBD2 might be the D (5 bases). The V gene's germline CDR1 is LNHDA and CDR2 SQIVND (reference sequence). This CDR3 spans 14 amino acids. V lost 5 bases and J 5 bases, leaving 16 bases between the germline ends. The CDR3 DNA is TGTGCCAGTAGTGAGAGGATGAAGGGAGACGAGCAGTACTTC. It specifies CASSERMKGDEQYF.

This chain connects TRBV7-8 to TRBJ1-2; TRBD1 aligns across 9 bases. The CDR3 runs 13 residues. Germline CDR1 reads SGHVS; CDR2 reads FQNEAQ. V gave up 5 bases and J gave up 8 bases; unmatched junction bases: 6. The CDR3, as DNA: TGTGCCAGCAGCCTCACAGGGGGCGACGGCTACACCTTC. This codes for CASSLTGGDGYTF.

J is TRBJ1-1 and V is TRBV11-2; tentative D call: TRBD1 (6 bases). This CDR3 contains 14 residues. V was cut by 3 bases and J by 0 bases, with 8 bases left in between. Germline-derived CDR1 and CDR2 are SGHAT and FQNNGV. Here the CDR3 DNA reads TGTGCCAGCAGCTTCTGGGGGCTGAACACTGAAGCTTTCTTT. Protein product: CASSFWGLNTEAFF.